The entry below describes one TCR beta chain. What it binds is not known. Recipient blood drawn about 28 days pretransplant and days 30, 100, 180 after. This sample is part of a study of T cell clonotyping in hematopoietic cell transplantation. Method: immunoSEQ multiplex PCR; TCRdb's copy keeps in-frame clones and lacks some. In the table there are about 5,700 clones, around 27% of which are singletons. This CDR3 has 13 amino acids. Germline V gene sequence: CDR1 MGHRA, CDR2 YSYEKL. Trimming pared 4 bases from V and 8 bases from J, leaving 14 bases between. Notes on the study in general: Recipient TCR diversity dropped after transplant; expanded clonotypes rose from day 30 to 180.

Sample: peripheral blood mononuclear cells, taken 180 days after allogeneic stem cell transplant. This rearrangement joins TRBV4-1 to TRBJ1-2; maybe TRBD1 (5 bases). The TCR comes from a male patient aged 35 to 55 who had an allogeneic stem cell transplant from an unrelated donor, so the T cells may come from the graft donor. Some clones in this sample may be carry-over from other donors' samples. Written as DNA, the CDR3 is TGCGCCAGCAGCCGGTGGCAGGGCGACGGCTACACCTTC. This gives the protein CASSRWQGDGYTF.